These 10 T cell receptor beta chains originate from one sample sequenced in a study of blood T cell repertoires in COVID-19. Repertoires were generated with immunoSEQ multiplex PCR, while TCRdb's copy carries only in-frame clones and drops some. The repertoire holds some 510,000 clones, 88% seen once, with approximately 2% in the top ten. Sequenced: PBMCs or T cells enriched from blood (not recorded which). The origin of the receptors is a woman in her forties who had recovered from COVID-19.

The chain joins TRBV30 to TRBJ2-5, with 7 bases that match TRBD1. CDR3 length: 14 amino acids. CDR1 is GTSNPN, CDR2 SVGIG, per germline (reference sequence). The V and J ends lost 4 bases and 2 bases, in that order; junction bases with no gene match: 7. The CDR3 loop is CAWNLGQIQETQYF. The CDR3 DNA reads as TGTGCCTGGAACCTGGGACAGATTCAAGAGACCCAGTACTTC.

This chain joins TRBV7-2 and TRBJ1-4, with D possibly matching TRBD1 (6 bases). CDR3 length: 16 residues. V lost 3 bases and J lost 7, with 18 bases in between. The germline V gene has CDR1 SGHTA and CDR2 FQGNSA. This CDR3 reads CASSFNRVGLSEKLFF. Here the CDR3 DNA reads TGTGCCAGCAGCTTCAACAGGGTTGGGTTGAGTGAAAAACTGTTTTTT. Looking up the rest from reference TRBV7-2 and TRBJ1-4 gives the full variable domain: GAGVSQSPSNKVTEKGKDVELRCDPISGHTALYWYRQSLGQGLEFLIYFQGNSAPDKSGLPSDRFSAERTGGSVSTLTIQRTQQEDSAVYLCASSFNRVGLSEKLFFGSGTQLSVL.

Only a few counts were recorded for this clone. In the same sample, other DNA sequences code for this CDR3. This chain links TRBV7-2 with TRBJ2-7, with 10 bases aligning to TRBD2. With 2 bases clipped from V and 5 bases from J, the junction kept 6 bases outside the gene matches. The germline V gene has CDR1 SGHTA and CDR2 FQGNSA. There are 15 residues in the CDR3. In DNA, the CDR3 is TGTGCCAGCAGCTTAAGAGCGGGAGGGCCCCACGAGCAGTACTTC. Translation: CASSLRAGGPHEQYF.

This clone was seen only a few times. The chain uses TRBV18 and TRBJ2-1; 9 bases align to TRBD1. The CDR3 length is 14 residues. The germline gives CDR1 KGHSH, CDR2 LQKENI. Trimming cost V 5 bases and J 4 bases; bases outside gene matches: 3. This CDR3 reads CASSGQGMYNEQFF. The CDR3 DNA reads TGTGCCAGCTCAGGACAGGGGATGTACAATGAGCAGTTCTTC.

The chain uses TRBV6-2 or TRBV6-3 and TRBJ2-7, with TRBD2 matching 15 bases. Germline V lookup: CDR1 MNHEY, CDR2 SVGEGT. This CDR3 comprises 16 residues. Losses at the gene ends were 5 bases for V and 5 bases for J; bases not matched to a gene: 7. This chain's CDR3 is CASSHGLAGGLNEQYF. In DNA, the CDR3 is TGTGCCAGCAGTCACGGACTAGCGGGAGGGCTGAACGAGCAGTACTTC.

This CDR3 is CASSPGFFEQYF. The CDR3 DNA sequence: TGTGCCAGCAGCCCAGGATTCTTCGAGCAGTACTTC. The chain recombines TRBV14 with TRBJ2-7, with unresolved D. The germline V and J ends were trimmed by 4 bases and 6 bases, with 10 bases remaining between them. From germline, CDR1 is SGHDN and CDR2 FVKESK. CDR3 size: 12 residues.

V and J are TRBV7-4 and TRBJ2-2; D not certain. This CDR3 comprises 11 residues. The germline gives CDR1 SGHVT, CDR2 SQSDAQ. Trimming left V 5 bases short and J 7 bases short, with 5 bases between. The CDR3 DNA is TGTGCCAGCAGCCCTCGCGGGGAGCTGTTTTTT. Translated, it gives CASSPRGELFF.

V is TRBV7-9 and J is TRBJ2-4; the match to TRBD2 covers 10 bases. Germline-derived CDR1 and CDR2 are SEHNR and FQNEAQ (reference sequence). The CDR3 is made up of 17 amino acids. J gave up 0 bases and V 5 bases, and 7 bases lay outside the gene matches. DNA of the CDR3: TGTGCCAGCAGCCAACGGACTAGCGGCCTAGCCAAAAACATTCAGTACTTC. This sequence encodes CASSQRTSGLAKNIQYF.

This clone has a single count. The CDR3 here is CASSQDERSTDTQYF. CDR3 DNA sequence: TGCGCCAGCAGCCAAGATGAGCGGAGCACAGATACGCAGTATTTT. The rearrangement links TRBV4-1 to TRBJ2-3; tentatively, D is TRBD2 (5 bases). CDR3 length: 15 residues. Germline CDR1 MGHRA, CDR2 YSYEKL. The V gene lost 0 bases and the J gene lost 0 bases, with 7 bases spanning the gap.

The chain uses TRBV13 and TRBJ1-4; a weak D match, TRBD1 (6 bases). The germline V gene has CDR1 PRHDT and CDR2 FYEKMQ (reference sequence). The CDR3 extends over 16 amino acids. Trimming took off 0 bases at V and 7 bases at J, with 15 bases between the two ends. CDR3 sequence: CASSLGSTQGGEKLFF. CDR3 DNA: TGTGCCAGCAGCTTAGGATCCACCCAAGGGGGTGAAAAACTGTTTTTT.